Presented here are 3 T cell receptor beta chains from one specimen sequenced in a study of Graves' ophthalmopathy and Graves' hyperthyroidism. Amplified material comprised TCR beta CDR3 regions derived from RNA transcripts. After a first-round RT-PCR with HTBI primers, a second-round multiplex PCR was run. TCRdb used MiXCR to reprocess the multiplex PCR reads, holding one entry per CDR3 protein. This sample yields about 480,000 distinct CDR3 sequences, of which about an eighth are seen a single time; 8% to 10% belongs to the top ten. Sequences were obtained from blood. These TCRs come from a woman in her twenties or thirties with Graves' ophthalmopathy.

This clonotype has a count of ten or more. The V gene is TRBV6-1, the J gene TRBJ2-7; no clear D gene. This CDR3 has 14 residues. Germline V CDR1 and CDR2: MNHNS, SASEGT. With 4 bases removed from V and 2 bases from J, the gap between germline ends came to 12 bases. The CDR3 region has the DNA TGTGCCAGCAGTGTGGGCAGCGCGACCTACGAGCAGTACTTC. Its protein product is CASSVGSATYEQYF.

There are many counts of this clonotype. The rearrangement uses TRBV12-3 or TRBV12-4 and TRBJ1-5; 7 bases are shared with TRBD1. The length of the CDR3 is 15 residues. Losses at the gene ends were 1 base for V and 6 bases for J; bases not matched to a gene: 6. CDR3 DNA: TGTGCCAGCAGTTTAGTTCTGGGACAGATTCAGCCCCAGCATTTT. Protein product: CASSLVLGQIQPQHF.

This clonotype was counted a few times. The genes are TRBV30 and TRBJ2-5, with D unresolved. CDR3 length: 13 amino acids. V was shortened by 1 base and J by 4 bases, with 10 bases between the two germline ends. Per the germline V gene, CDR1 is GTSNPN and CDR2 is SVGIG (reference sequence). The CDR3 protein is CAWSGGLGETQYF. In DNA form, the CDR3 reads TGTGCCTGGAGTGGAGGTTTGGGAGAGACCCAGTACTTC.